This T cell receptor beta chain originates from a study of graft-versus-host responses after intestinal transplantation. Findings of the study overall: Recipient marrow harbored GvH clones, some of which surfaced first in ileum or blood.

Losses at the gene ends were 6 bases for V and 6 bases for J; bases not matched to a gene: 8. Per the germline V gene, CDR1 is SNHLY and CDR2 is FYNNEI. The CDR3 length is 14 residues. With regard to this clone: What it binds is unknown.

Sequencing was performed with immunoSEQ multiplex PCR; in TCRdb, only in-frame clones are kept and a portion is missing. In the table there are approximately 130,000 clones, 90% to 95% of which are singletons. The chain couples TRBV2 to TRBJ1-5; 7 positions agree with TRBD1. The specimen comprised unstimulated CD4+ T cells sorted from spleen or lymph node cells, sampled before intestinal transplant. The receptor was isolated from a human donor who received an intestinal transplant. Written as DNA, the CDR3 is TGTGCCAGCAGCCGCGACAGGGAGGCTCAGCCCCAGCATTTT. Encoded protein: CASSRDREAQPQHF.